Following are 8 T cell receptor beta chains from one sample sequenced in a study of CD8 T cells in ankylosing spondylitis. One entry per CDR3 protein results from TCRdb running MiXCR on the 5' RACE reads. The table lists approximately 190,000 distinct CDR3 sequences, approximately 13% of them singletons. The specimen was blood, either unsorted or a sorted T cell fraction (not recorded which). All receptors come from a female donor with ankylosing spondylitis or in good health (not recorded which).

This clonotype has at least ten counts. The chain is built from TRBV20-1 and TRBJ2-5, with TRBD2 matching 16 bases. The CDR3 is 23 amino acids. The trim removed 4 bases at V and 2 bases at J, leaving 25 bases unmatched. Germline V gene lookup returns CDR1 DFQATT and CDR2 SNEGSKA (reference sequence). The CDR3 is CSAKVLGTSGRAFRSGLQETQYF. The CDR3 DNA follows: TGCAGTGCTAAAGTCCTAGGGACTAGCGGGAGGGCCTTCCGGTCGGGACTTCAAGAGACCCAGTACTTC.

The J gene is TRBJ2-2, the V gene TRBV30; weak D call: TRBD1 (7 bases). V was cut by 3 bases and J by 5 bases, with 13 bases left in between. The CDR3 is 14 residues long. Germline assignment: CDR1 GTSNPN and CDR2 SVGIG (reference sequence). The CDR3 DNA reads TGTGCCTGGAGGCTGGCAGGGGGGACCGGGGAGCTGTTTTTT. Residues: CAWRLAGGTGELFF.

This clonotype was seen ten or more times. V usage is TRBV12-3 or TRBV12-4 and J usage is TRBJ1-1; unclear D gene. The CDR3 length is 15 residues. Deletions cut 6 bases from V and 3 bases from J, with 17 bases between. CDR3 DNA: TGTGCCAGCAGCCCCTCAGAGTCGCGGGACACTGAAGCTTTCTTT. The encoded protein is CASSPSESRDTEAFF.

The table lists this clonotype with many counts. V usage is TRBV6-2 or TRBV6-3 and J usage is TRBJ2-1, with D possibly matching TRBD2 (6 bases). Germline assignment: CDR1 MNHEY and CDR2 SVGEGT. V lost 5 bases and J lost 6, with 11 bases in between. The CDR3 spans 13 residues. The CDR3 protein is CASSPRDFNEQFF. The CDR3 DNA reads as TGTGCCAGCAGTCCCCGGGACTTCAATGAGCAGTTCTTC.

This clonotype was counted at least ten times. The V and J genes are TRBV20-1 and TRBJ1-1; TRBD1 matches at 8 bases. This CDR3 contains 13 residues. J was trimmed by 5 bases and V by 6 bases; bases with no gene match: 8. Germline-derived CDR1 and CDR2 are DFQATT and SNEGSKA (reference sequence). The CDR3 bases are TGCAGTGCCACCGACAGGGGTCGGACTGAAGCTTTCTTT. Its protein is CSATDRGRTEAFF.

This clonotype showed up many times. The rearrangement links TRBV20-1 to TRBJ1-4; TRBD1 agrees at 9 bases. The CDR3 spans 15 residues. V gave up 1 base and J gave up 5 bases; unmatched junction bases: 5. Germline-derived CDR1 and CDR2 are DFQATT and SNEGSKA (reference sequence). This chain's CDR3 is CSARGAGTGNEKLFF. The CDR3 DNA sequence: TGCAGTGCTAGAGGTGCCGGGACAGGGAATGAAAAACTGTTTTTT.

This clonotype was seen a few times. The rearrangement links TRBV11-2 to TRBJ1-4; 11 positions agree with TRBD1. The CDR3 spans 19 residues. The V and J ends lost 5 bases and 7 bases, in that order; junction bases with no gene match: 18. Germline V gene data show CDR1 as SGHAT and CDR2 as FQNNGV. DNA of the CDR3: TGTGCCAGCAGCGAAGGACAGGGGGCCTCACTAAATCGGGGTGAAAAACTGTTTTTT. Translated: CASSEGQGASLNRGEKLFF.

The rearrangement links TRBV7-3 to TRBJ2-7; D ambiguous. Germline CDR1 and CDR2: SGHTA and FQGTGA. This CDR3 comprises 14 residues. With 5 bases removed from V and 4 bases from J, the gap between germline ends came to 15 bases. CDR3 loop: CASSKGDGEYEQYF. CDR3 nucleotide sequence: TGTGCCAGCAGCAAAGGAGACGGAGAATACGAGCAGTACTTC.